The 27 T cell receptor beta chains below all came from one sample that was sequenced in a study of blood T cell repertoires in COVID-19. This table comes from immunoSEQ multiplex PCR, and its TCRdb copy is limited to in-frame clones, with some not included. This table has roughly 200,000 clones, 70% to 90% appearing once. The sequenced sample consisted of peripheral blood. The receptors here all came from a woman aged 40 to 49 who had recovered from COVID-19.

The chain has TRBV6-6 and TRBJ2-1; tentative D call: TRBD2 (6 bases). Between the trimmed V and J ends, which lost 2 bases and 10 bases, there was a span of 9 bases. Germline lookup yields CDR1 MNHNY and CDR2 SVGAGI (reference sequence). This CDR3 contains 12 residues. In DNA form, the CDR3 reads TGTGCCAGCAGTTACCCGAGCGGGGAGCAGTTCTTC. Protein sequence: CASSYPSGEQFF.

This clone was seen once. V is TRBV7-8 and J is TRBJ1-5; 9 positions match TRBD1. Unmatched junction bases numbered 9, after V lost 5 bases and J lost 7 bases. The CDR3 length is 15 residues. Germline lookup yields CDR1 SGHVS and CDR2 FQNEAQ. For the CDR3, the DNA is TGTGCCAGCAGCCCAGACAGGGGGTTTTGGCAGCCCCAGCATTTT. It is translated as CASSPDRGFWQPQHF.

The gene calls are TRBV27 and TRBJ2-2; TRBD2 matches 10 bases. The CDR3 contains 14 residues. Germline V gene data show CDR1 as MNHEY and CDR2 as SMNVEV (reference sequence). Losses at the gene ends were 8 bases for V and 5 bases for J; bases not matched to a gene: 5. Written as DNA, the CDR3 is TGTGCCAGCCTTCGGACTAGCGGTACCGGGGAGCTGTTTTTT. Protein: CASLRTSGTGELFF.

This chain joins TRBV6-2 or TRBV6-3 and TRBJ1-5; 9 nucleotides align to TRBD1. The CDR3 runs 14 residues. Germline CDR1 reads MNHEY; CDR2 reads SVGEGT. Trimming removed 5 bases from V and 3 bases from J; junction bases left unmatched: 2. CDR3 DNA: TGTGCCAGCAGTCGGACAGGGGACAATCAGCCCCAGCATTTT. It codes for CASSRTGDNQPQHF.

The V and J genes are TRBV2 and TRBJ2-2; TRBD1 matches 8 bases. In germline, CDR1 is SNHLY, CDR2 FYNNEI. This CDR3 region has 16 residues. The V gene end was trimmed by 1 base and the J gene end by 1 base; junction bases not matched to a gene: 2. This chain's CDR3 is CASSEVGTGNTGELFF. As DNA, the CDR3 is TGTGCCAGCAGTGAAGTCGGGACAGGGAACACCGGGGAGCTGTTTTTT. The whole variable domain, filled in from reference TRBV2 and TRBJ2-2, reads EPEVTQTPSHQVTQMGQEVILRCVPISNHLYFYWYRQILGQKVEFLVSFYNNEISEKSEIFDDQFSVERPDGSNFTLKIRSTKLEDSAMYFCASSEVGTGNTGELFFGEGSRLTVL.

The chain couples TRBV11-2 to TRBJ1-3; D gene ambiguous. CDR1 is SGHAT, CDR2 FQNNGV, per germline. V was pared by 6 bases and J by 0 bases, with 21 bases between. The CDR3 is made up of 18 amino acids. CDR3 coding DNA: TGTGCCAGCAGTCCAGATGGGTCTGAGGCGATCTCTGGAAACACCATATATTTT. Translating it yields CASSPDGSEAISGNTIYF.

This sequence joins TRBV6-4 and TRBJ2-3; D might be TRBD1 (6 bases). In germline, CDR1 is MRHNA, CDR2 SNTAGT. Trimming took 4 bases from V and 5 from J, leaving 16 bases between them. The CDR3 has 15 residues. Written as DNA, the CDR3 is TGTGCCAGCAGTGCCGGTCCCCAAGGGGGAGATACGCAGTATTTT. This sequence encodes CASSAGPQGGDTQYF.

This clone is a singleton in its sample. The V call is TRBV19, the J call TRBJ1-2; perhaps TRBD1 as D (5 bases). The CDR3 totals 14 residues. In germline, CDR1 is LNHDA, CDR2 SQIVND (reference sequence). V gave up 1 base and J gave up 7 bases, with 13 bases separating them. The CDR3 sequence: CASSIGGRLSGYTF. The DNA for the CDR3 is TGTGCCAGTAGTATAGGGGGCAGGTTGAGTGGCTACACCTTC.

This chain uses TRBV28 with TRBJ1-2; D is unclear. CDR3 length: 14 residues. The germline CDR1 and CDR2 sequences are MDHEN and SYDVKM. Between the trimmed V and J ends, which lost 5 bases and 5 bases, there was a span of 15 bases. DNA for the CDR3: TGTGCCAGCAGTCCACCGCGGGTGGGTTATGGCTACACCTTC. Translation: CASSPPRVGYGYTF.

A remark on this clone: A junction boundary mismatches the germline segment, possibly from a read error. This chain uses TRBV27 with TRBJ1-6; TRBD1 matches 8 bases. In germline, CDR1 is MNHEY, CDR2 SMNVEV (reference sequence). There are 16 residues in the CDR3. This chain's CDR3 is CASRTLGQGGNPPLHF. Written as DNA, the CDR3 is TGTGCCAGCAGAACTCTAGGACAGGGAGGTAATCCACCCCTCCACTTT.

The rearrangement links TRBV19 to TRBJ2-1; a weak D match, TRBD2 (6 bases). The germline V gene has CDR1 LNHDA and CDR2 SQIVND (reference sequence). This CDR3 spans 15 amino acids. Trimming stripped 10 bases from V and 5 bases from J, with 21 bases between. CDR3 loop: CATKPGWGLHNEQFF. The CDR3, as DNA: TGTGCCACCAAACCAGGATGGGGACTCCACAATGAGCAGTTCTTC. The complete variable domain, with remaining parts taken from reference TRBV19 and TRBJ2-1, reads DGGITQSPKYLFRKEGQNVTLSCEQNLNHDAMYWYRQDPGQGLRLIYYSQIVNDFQKGDIAEGYSVSREKKESFPLTVTSAQKNPTAFYLCATKPGWGLHNEQFFGPGTRLTVL.

CDR3 coding DNA: TGTGCCAGTAGCGGGCGGAGTGGGGGGGGTTGGAATGAGCAGTTCTTC. Translation gives CASSGRSGGGWNEQFF. The chain couples TRBV19 to TRBJ2-1; 7 bases are a match to TRBD2. The V and J ends lost 6 bases and 7 bases, in that order; junction bases with no gene match: 15. There are 16 residues in the CDR3. In germline, CDR1 is LNHDA, CDR2 SQIVND (reference sequence).

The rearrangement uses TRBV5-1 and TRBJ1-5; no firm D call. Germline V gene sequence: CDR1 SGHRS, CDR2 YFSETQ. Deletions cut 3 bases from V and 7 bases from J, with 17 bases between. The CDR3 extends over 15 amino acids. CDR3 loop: CASSWSGEVGQPQHF. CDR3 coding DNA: TGCGCCAGCAGCTGGTCCGGGGAAGTCGGGCAGCCCCAGCATTTT.

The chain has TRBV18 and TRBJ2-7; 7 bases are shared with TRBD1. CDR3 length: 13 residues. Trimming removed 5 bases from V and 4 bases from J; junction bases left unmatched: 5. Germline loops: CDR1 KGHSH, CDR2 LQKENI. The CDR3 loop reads CASSERDSYEQYF. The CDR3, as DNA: TGTGCCAGCTCAGAACGGGACAGTTACGAGCAGTACTTC.

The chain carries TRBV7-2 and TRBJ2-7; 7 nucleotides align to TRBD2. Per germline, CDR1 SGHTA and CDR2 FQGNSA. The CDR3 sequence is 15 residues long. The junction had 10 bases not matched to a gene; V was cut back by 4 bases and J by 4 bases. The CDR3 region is CASSSRFGGGYEQYF. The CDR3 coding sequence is TGTGCCAGCAGCTCCCGATTTGGGGGGGGGTACGAGCAGTACTTC.

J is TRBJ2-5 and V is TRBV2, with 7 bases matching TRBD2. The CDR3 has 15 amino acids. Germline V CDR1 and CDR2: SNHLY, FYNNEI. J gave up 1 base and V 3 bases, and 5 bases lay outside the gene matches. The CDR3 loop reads CASSDGSGPQETQYF. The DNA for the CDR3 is TGTGCCAGCAGTGATGGTAGCGGGCCCCAAGAGACCCAGTACTTC.

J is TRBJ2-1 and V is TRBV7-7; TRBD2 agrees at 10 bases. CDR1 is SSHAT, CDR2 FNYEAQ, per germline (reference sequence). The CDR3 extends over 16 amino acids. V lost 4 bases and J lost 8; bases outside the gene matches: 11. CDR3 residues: CASSSGSGTSVYEQFF. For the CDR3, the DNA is TGTGCCAGCAGCTCAGGGTCCGGGACTAGCGTCTATGAGCAGTTCTTC.

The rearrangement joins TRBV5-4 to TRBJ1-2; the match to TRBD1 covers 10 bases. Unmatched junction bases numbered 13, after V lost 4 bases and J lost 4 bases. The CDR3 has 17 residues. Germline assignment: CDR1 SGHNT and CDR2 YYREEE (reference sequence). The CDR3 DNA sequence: TGTGCCAGCAGCCGTTCGACAGGGGGCTACGACGTCTATGGCTACACCTTC. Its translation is CASSRSTGGYDVYGYTF.

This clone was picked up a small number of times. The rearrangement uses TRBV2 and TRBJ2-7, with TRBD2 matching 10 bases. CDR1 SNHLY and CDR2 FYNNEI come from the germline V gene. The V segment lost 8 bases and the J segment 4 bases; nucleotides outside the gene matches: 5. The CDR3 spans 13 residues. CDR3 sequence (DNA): TGTGCCAGCCTTGGACTAGCGGAATACGAGCAGTACTTC. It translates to CASLGLAEYEQYF.

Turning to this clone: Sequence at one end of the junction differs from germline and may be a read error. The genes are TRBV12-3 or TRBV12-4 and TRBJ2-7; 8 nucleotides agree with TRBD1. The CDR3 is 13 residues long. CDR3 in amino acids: CATSGQGPYEQYF. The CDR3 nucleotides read TGTGCCACCAGTGGACAGGGACCCTACGAGCAGTACTTC.

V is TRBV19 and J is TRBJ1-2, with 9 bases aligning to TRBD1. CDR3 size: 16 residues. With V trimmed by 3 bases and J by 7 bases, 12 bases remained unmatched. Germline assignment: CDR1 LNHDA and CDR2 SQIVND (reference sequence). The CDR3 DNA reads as TGTGCCAGTAGTATCCGACTCAGGGACAGGGCAAGTGGCTACACCTTC. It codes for CASSIRLRDRASGYTF.

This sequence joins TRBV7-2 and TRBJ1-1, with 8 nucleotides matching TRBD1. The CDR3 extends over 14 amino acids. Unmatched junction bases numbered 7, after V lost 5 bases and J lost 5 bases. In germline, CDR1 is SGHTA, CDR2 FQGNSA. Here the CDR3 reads CASSHGQGGTEAFF. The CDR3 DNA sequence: TGTGCCAGCAGCCACGGACAGGGAGGGACTGAAGCTTTCTTT.

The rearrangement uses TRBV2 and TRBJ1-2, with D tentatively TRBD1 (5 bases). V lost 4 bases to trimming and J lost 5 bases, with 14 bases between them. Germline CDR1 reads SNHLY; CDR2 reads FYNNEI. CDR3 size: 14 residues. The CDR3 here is CASSGQGTWYGYTF. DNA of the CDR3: TGTGCCAGCAGTGGGCAGGGCACCTGGTATGGCTACACCTTC.

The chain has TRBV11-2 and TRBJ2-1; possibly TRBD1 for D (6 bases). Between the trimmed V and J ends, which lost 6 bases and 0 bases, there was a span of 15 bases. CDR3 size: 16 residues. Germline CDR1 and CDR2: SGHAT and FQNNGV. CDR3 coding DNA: TGTGCCAGCAGTTCCCGAGCGGACAGCTCCTACAATGAGCAGTTCTTC. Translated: CASSSRADSSYNEQFF.

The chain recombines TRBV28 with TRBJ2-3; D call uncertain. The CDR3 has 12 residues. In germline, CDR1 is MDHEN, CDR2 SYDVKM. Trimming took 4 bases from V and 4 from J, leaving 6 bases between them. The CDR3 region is CASSSPPDTQYF. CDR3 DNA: TGTGCCAGCAGTTCTCCCCCAGATACGCAGTATTTT.

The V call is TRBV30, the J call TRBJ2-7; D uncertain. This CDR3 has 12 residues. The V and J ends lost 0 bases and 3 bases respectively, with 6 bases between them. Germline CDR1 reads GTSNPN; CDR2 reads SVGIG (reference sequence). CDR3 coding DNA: TGTGCCTGGAGTGTTCAGTACTACGAGCAGTACTTC. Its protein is CAWSVQYYEQYF.

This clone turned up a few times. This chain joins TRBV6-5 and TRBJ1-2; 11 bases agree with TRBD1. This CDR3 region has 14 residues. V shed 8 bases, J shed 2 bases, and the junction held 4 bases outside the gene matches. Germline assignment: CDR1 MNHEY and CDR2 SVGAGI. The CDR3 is CASRRTGGNYGYTF. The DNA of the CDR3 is TGTGCCAGCCGGAGGACAGGGGGCAACTATGGCTACACCTTC.